The T cell receptor (beta chain) described here comes from a study of graft-versus-host responses after intestinal transplantation (dated by TCRdb to the early 2020s). Broadly, across the study: The transplants that recipients got were multivisceral, liver-intestinal, or isolated intestinal. After intestinal transplantation, graft-versus-host and host-versus-graft alloreactive T cell clones in the graft, circulation and bone marrow were tracked using bulk TCR-beta CDR3 sequencing. A peak of at least 4% donor T cells among recipient peripheral blood mononuclear cells was the definition used for donor T cell macrochimerism. Every recipient was given anti-thymocyte globulin induction, then maintenance tacrolimus and steroids for approximately 3 years. Of the 20 to 25 intestinal transplant recipients enrolled in the cohort, one of whom was a retransplant, a few patients without pretransplant specimens were excluded. Alloreactive clones were identified by sequencing pre-transplant mixed lymphocyte reaction products and comparing them with unstimulated pre-transplant donor and recipient T cells. Rather than being sequenced by the commercial service, samples from a few later patients were sequenced in-house on an Illumina MiSeq and processed with MiXCR. Study-level results and caveats: Early after transplant, declines in HvG clones were associated with peak levels of circulating GvH clones. In patients with donor T cell macrochimerism, the allografts had high GvH to HvG T cell clonal ratios. Conclusions were limited by the relatively low number and heterogeneity of intestinal transplant patients. GvH clones turned up in recipient bone marrow, with some appearing earlier in ileal mucosa or blood, a pattern consistent with an intestinal mucosal origin.

To prepare the library, the immunoSEQ multiplex PCR assay was applied. For most patients, genomic DNA was isolated with the Qiagen DNeasy Blood and Tissue Kit and shipped frozen to Adaptive Biotechnologies for TCR sequencing. High-throughput TCR-beta CDR3 sequencing of genomic DNA from most patients was performed by Adaptive Biotechnologies. The study's processing was this. TCR sequencing data for some 19 patients were retrieved from Adaptive's ImmunoSEQ software; three other patients were processed with MiXCR and VDJtools. CD4 versus CD8 sorting errors were corrected by removing sequences found in both subsets at a frequency ratio below 5:1. CDR3 nucleotide sequences shared between donor and recipient were removed because their origin could not be assigned. To count as alloreactive, a clone needed at least 2-fold expansion over unstimulated cells and a minimum CFSE-low frequency of 0.002% (template counts) or 0.001% (read counts). A clone was considered mappable if detected in the sequenced pre-transplant spleen, lymph node, or MLR CFSE-low populations of the donor or recipient. Cumulative frequency of alloreactive clones was calculated as a percentage of all sequences weighted by copy number. TCRdb obtained this table from immuneACCESS and retained in-frame rearrangements with V and J assigned. These tables miss some clones; where compared with another copy, unresolved V genes account for less than half of the shortfall, and the remainder is unexplained. That table supplies the V and J calls and clone size; D and trimming were determined from the DNA. Present in this sample are under 45,000 clones, roughly 94% of which were seen just once. 0.22% of the sample is in the top ten clones.

As concerns this clone: Its specific antigen is unknown. No base-level quality is on record; no much larger clone is a single base apart.

This specimen's time point label, per the study, means: cells obtained before transplantation from donor or recipient. CD3+CD4+ and CD3+CD8+ populations were FACS-sorted from unstimulated pre-transplant donor and recipient cells taken from spleen or lymph nodes. The junction shows trimming of 5 bases on V and 4 bases on J, plus 20 bases between the germline ends. CDR1 and CDR2 (MNHEY, SMNVEV) derive from the germline V gene (reference sequence). Reading from cysteine to phenylalanine, the CDR3 counts 16 amino acids. This entry keeps only the CDR3 DNA: 48 bases, framed from base 1. The V and J genes are TRBV27 and TRBJ1-1, and TRBD1 may be the D gene, going by 6 matching bases. The source was unstimulated CD4+ T cells sorted from spleen or lymph node cells, collected before transplant. This sequence was found in a human donor who was the organ donor for an intestinal transplant. The CDR3: CASSPRTGGRGTEAFF. Read as DNA, the sequence is TGTGCCAGCAGTCCACGTACGGGGGGCCGGGGCACTGAAGCTTTCTTT.